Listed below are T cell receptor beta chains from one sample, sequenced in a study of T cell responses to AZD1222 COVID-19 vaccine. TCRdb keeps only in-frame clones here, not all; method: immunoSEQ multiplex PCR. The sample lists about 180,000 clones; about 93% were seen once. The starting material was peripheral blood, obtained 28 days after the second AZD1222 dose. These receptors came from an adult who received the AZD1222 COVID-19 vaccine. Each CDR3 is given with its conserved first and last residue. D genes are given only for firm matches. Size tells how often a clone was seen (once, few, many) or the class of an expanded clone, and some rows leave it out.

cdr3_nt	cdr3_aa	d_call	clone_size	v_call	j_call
TGTGCCATCAGTAGTTCGAGGAATTCACCCCTCCACTTT	CAISSSRNSPLHF	.	.	TRBV10-3	TRBJ1-6
TGCGCCAGCAGCCAAGATCCCGGGGTAGCGGGGGGCACAGATACGCAGTATTTT	CASSQDPGVAGGTDTQYF	TRBD2	.	TRBV4-3	TRBJ2-3
TGTGCCTACCGTCCCAGACTGGGCTTGCTAAGAGAGACCCAGTACTTC	CAYRPRLGLLRETQYF	.	.	TRBV9	TRBJ2-5
TGTGCCAGCAGTTACCCCCTGGCTAGCGGGAGGTCCGAGCAGTACTTC	CASSYPLASGRSEQYF	TRBD2	.	TRBV6-6	TRBJ2-7
TGTGCCAGCAGTGAAGGGTTGCGGGGGGGCAAAGATACGCAGTATTTT	CASSEGLRGGKDTQYF	TRBD2	.	TRBV25-1	TRBJ2-3
TGTGCCAGCAGTTTATCTAATAATCGGAAAGCTTTCTTT	CASSLSNNRKAFF	.	.	TRBV27	TRBJ1-1
TGTGCCAGCAGCCCAATTAGCGGGGGGAGCACCGGGGAGCTGTTTTTT	CASSPISGGSTGELFF	TRBD2	.	TRBV4-2	TRBJ2-2
TGTGCCAGCAGTGAAGCGAACCGGGACCAGCCCCAGCATTTT	CASSEANRDQPQHF	.	.	TRBV2	TRBJ1-5
TGTGCCTGGATTCCCACCCCCCCAGCTCGGACAGGGTTCGGCTACACCTTC	CAWIPTPPARTGFGYTF	TRBD1	.	TRBV30	TRBJ1-2
TGTGCCAGCGCTCCGGGACAGTTCACAAAACTGTTTTTT	CASAPGQFTKLFF	TRBD1	.	TRBV7-9	TRBJ1-4
TGTGCCACCAGCAAGGGACAGGGGTATGGCTACACCTTC	CATSKGQGYGYTF	TRBD1	.	TRBV24-1	TRBJ1-2
TGTGCCAGCTGGGGCGGGGGACTTTCCTACGAGCAGTACTTC	CASWGGGLSYEQYF	TRBD2	.	TRBV6-5	TRBJ2-7
TGTGCCAGCAGCTTAGCGGGACTAGAAAACATTCAGTACTTC	CASSLAGLENIQYF	TRBD2	.	TRBV7-8	TRBJ2-4
TGTGCCAGCACCCCTACAGGGGGGATGAACACTGAAGCTTTCTTT	CASTPTGGMNTEAFF	TRBD1	.	TRBV28	TRBJ1-1
TGTGCCAGCAGCTTAGCGGGAGGCCTCAATGAGCAGTTCTTC	CASSLAGGLNEQFF	.	.	TRBV11-1	TRBJ2-1
TGTGCCAGCAGCTTAGAGGCGGGGCGGTGGACCGGGGAGCTGTTTTTT	CASSLEAGRWTGELFF	.	.	TRBV7-8	TRBJ2-2
TGTGCCAGCAGCCACCGGGCCAAAAACACTGAAGCTTTCTTT	CASSHRAKNTEAFF	.	.	TRBV6-5	TRBJ1-1
TGTGCCAGCAGCCAGGTTGTGGGGACAGGGGGCATTGGGCAGTACTTC	CASSQVVGTGGIGQYF	TRBD1	.	TRBV3-1/TRBV3-2	TRBJ2-7
TGCAGCGCTACAGGGGATGGCTACACCTTC	CSATGDGYTF	TRBD1	.	TRBV29-1	TRBJ1-2
TGTGCCAGCAGCGAAGGGACAGGGACTGAAAAACTGTTTTTT	CASSEGTGTEKLFF	TRBD1	.	TRBV2	TRBJ1-4
TGCGCCAGCAGCCAAGGGGCAGTCGCTGCGGGGCAGAACATTCAGTACTTC	CASSQGAVAAGQNIQYF	.	.	TRBV4-3	TRBJ2-4
TGTGCCAGTACCTCGGACAGGGAAATCTATGGCTACACCTTC	CASTSDREIYGYTF	TRBD1	medium-sized	TRBV19	TRBJ1-2
TGTGCCAGCAGAGAAGGGTGGACGAGAATGGCCAAAAACATTCAGTACTTC	CASREGWTRMAKNIQYF	.	.	TRBV28	TRBJ2-4
TGTGCCATCAGTGAGTCGGTACCCGCGACTAGCAATCAGCCCCAGCATTTT	CAISESVPATSNQPQHF	.	.	TRBV10-3	TRBJ1-5
TGCGCCAGCAGCCAAATGGGACGGGACAACTATGGCTACACCTTC	CASSQMGRDNYGYTF	.	.	TRBV4-1	TRBJ1-2
TGTGCCAGCAGCTCCGGGACTAGCGGTACACAAGAGACCCAGTACTTC	CASSSGTSGTQETQYF	TRBD2	.	TRBV7-3	TRBJ2-5
TGTGCCACCAGCAGAGATCGTGAGACAGGGCAAGAGACCCAGTACTTC	CATSRDRETGQETQYF	TRBD1	.	TRBV15	TRBJ2-5
TGTGCCAGCAGTCGGCAGGGGGCGCGGGGCACCGGGGAGCTGTTTTTT	CASSRQGARGTGELFF	TRBD1	once	TRBV6-6	TRBJ2-2
TGTGCCATGGCGACAGAACAGAACACTGAAGCTTTCTTT	CAMATEQNTEAFF	.	.	TRBV10-3	TRBJ1-1
TGTGCCAGCAGCTTAGTTAAGGAGACTAGCAAACCCGGGGAGCTGTTTTTT	CASSLVKETSKPGELFF	TRBD2	.	TRBV11-3	TRBJ2-2
TGTGCCAGCAGTAACTACCCCGATACGCAGTATTTT	CASSNYPDTQYF	.	.	TRBV3-1/TRBV3-2	TRBJ2-3
TGCGCCAGCAGCCAGGGACAGGGGGCCTATGGCTACACCTTC	CASSQGQGAYGYTF	TRBD1	.	TRBV4-3	TRBJ1-2
TGTGCCAGCAGTTTTCTCTACGAGCAGTACTTC	CASSFLYEQYF	.	.	TRBV2	TRBJ2-7
TGTGCCAGCAGCTCAGTGGGATTGAACACTGAAGCTTTCTTT	CASSSVGLNTEAFF	.	.	TRBV6-5	TRBJ1-1
TGTGCCAGAATTAGACAGGCCCGGAGTAATGAAAAACTGTTTTTT	CARIRQARSNEKLFF	.	.	TRBV27	TRBJ1-4
TGCGCCAGCAGTTGGAGCGGAAATTACAATGAGCAGTTCTTC	CASSWSGNYNEQFF	.	.	TRBV4-1	TRBJ2-1
TGTGCCAGCAGCACGGGACTAGCGGAATATAATGAGCAGTTCTTC	CASSTGLAEYNEQFF	TRBD2	many	TRBV11-2	TRBJ2-1
TGTGCCAGCAGCCTCGATGGGGGCAGAAACACCATATATTTT	CASSLDGGRNTIYF	.	.	TRBV7-2	TRBJ1-3
TGTGCCAGCAGCTTACCCGGGACAGGGTGGGACAATGAGCAGTTCTTC	CASSLPGTGWDNEQFF	TRBD1	.	TRBV11-2	TRBJ2-1
TGTGCCAGCAGCCCTACCCTAAGACTGACAGGGGGCGATGGCTACACCTTC	CASSPTLRLTGGDGYTF	TRBD1	.	TRBV6-2/TRBV6-3	TRBJ1-2
TGTGCCAGCAAAATTAGCAATCAGCCCCAGCATTTT	CASKISNQPQHF	.	.	TRBV12-3/TRBV12-4	TRBJ1-5
TGTGCCAGCAGCTTCGGTCCAGGCACTGAAGCTTTCTTT	CASSFGPGTEAFF	.	once	TRBV5-5	TRBJ1-1
TGTGCCAGCAGTTACGATTCAGGGAGCTATGGCTACACCTTC	CASSYDSGSYGYTF	.	.	TRBV6-2/TRBV6-3	TRBJ1-2
TGTGCCAGCAGAGTGTCGACGAGCCACAATGAGCAGTTCTTC	CASRVSTSHNEQFF	.	.	TRBV6-5	TRBJ2-1
TGTGCCAGCAGCTACACCGGGGGGAACACTGAAGCTTTCTTT	CASSYTGGNTEAFF	.	.	TRBV5-8	TRBJ1-1
TGTGCCAGCAGTGCCATGACAGGGGCCTACGAGCAGTACTTC	CASSAMTGAYEQYF	TRBD1	.	TRBV6-2/TRBV6-3	TRBJ2-7
TGCAGCGTTGAGCGAGACGGCTCCTACGAGCAGTACTTC	CSVERDGSYEQYF	.	.	TRBV29-1	TRBJ2-7
TGTGCCAGCAGGTGGTTCGGACAGGGGGACTACGAGCAGTACTTC	CASRWFGQGDYEQYF	TRBD1	.	TRBV7-2	TRBJ2-7
TGTGCCAGCAGCTTAAGAGCGAGGGGGCGCTTCTACGAGCAGTACTTC	CASSLRARGRFYEQYF	TRBD1	.	TRBV11-1	TRBJ2-7
TGTGCCAGCAGACCGAGCCGGGGTGCCCAGCATTTT	CASRPSRGAQHF	.	.	TRBV2	TRBJ1-5
TGTGCCACCAGCATCGGGACTTCCTCCTCTGGGGCCAACGTCCTGACTTTC	CATSIGTSSSGANVLTF	.	.	TRBV15	TRBJ2-6
TGCGCCAGCAGTGATAGCGGGAGACCCCACTCCTACAATGAGCAGTTCTTC	CASSDSGRPHSYNEQFF	TRBD2	.	TRBV10-1	TRBJ2-1
TGTGCCAGCAGTCCGACGGGGGGCGGCAATCAGCCCCAGCATTTT	CASSPTGGGNQPQHF	.	.	TRBV6-2/TRBV6-3	TRBJ1-5
TGTGCCAGCAGGCCTATTGCGAACACCGGGGAGCTGTTTTTT	CASRPIANTGELFF	.	.	TRBV6-2/TRBV6-3	TRBJ2-2
TGTGCCAGCAGTTTACGACAGTGGGTCTCTGGAAACACCATATATTTT	CASSLRQWVSGNTIYF	.	.	TRBV28	TRBJ1-3
TGTGCCAGCAGCCAAGCGGCGGGGGGAGAGACCCAGTACTTC	CASSQAAGGETQYF	TRBD2	.	TRBV3-1/TRBV3-2	TRBJ2-5
TGTGCCAGCAGCTTAGGACTAGCGGGAGGAGGCGCCTACGAGCAGTACTTC	CASSLGLAGGGAYEQYF	TRBD2	.	TRBV7-6	TRBJ2-7
TGTGCCAGCAGTGAAACTCGACGAGCGGGGGACCACCATACGCAGTATTTT	CASSETRRAGDHHTQYF	TRBD2	.	TRBV6-4	TRBJ2-3
TGTGCCAGCAGCTTTGGCACCGGGGAGCTGTTTTTT	CASSFGTGELFF	.	.	TRBV11-3	TRBJ2-2
TGTGCCAGCAATCCGGGACAGGGGTTGACTAATGAAAAACTGTTTTTT	CASNPGQGLTNEKLFF	TRBD1	.	TRBV28	TRBJ1-4